This T cell receptor beta chain was captured in a study of regulatory T cells in long-lasting Graves disease (dated by TCRdb to the early 2020s). With respect to the entire study: Antithyroid drugs had been taken for less than 3 months by newly diagnosed Graves' disease patients. Patients with persistent Graves' disease were compared with patients with newly diagnosed Graves' disease using TCR sequencing and RNA sequencing of peripheral blood. The study took place in China and was registered as a clinical trial. A total of around 33 samples underwent TCR sequencing, from about 13 patients with persistent Graves' disease and 20 or so patients with newly diagnosed Graves' disease.

This clonotype was observed at least ten times. The antigen it recognizes is unknown. Per-nucleotide qualities are absent, and no much larger clonotype sits a single base away. Library method: multiplex PCR. The instrument given in TCRdb is Illumina HiSeq 4000. To build TCR beta libraries, CDR3 regions were amplified by Arm-PCR using iRepertoire HTBI primers. Before sequencing, the PCR products went through gel purification. In the authors' own workflow: A total of roughly 58 TRBV and 14 TRBJ segments were identified across samples and were used for gene usage analysis of CDR3 amino acid clonotypes. Filtered high-quality paired reads were merged into contigs using COPE and FqMerger. BLAST was used to align contigs to IMGT TRBV, TRBD and TRBJ reference genes, with CDR3 defined following IMGT. Highly expanded clones were defined as clonotypes with a frequency above 0.1%. Repertoire diversity was measured by Shannon entropy, and V-J evenness by the Gini coefficient. A clonotype was considered public if more than one individual shared it. TCRdb applied fastp at Q25 and MiXCR to the public reads, then kept only in-frame beta chains. Rows with one shared CDR3 protein collapse into an entry with the most common genes and DNA. The V and J calls come from TCRdb's annotation, not from the publication. This sample comprises 350,000 to 500,000 distinct CDR3 sequences, 13% to 15% of them detected only once. The top ten clonotypes cover more than 15% of the sample.

Trimming takes 0 bases off V and 4 bases off J; junction bases not matched to a gene: 6. The CDR3 contains 15 residues, cysteine and phenylalanine counted. Only the CDR3 region is kept as DNA, spanning 45 bases read in frame from base 1. According to the germline V gene, CDR1 reads MDHEN and CDR2 reads SYDVKM. What the research found in general, with its limitations: The small sample size was acknowledged by the authors as a limitation that may reduce accuracy. More public clonotypes were shared among persistent patients (around 2,600) than among newly diagnosed patients (approximately 930). The study examined only peripheral blood because the primary lesion, thyroid tissue, could not be accessed. Persistent Graves' disease patients showed lower TCR Shannon entropy and fewer highly expanded clones than newly diagnosed patients, suggesting clonal expansion. Sequencing and analysis were restricted to the TCR beta chain. Preferential use of TRBV28, TRBJ1-2 and TRBJ2-5 was observed in persistent disease, whereas TRBV20-1 and TRBJ2-1 were favored in newly diagnosed disease.

The intended sense of this specimen's time point label: newly diagnosed GD, antithyroid drugs for less than 3 months. For both TCR sequencing and RNA sequencing, RNA was extracted from PBMCs in TRIzol. The diagnosis of Graves' disease followed American Thyroid Association guidelines. Patients for the study were recruited at an endocrinology department in Xi'an, China. Each patient gave roughly 8.4 milliliters of peripheral blood, collected in an EDTA anticoagulant tube. PBMCs were isolated by Ficoll Paque Plus density gradient separation without further T cell sorting. An Agilent 2100 Bioanalyzer and agarose gel were used to check RNA quality, and a NanoDrop 2000 was used to measure RNA concentration. The same sample was also used in a study of T cells in Graves' hyperthyroidism and ophthalmopathy. As described in the second report: Stable Graves' hyperthyroidism was defined as the absence of progression to ophthalmopathy over 18 months of follow-up. The hyperthyroidism patients were between 18 and 65 years old and newly diagnosed, with a disease duration of less than 2 months. Patients with uncontrolled infections, other autoimmune diseases, pregnancy or lactation were excluded. Diagnoses were established on the basis of clinical symptoms, serum thyroxine and TRAb, thyroid ultrasound, and orbital computed tomography. For the first round of RT-PCR on the TCR CDR3, the HTBI primer set was used together with the Qiagen OneStep RT-PCR kit. Blood samples also contained most of the expanded thyroid clonotypes (frequency above 0.001), which suggests that blood repertoires may reflect thyroid immune responses. Ophthalmopathy was separated from stable hyperthyroidism by a 13 V-J signature model, with around 88% sensitivity and 81% to 82% specificity obtained in cross-validation and 80%/75% obtained in testing. In validation, the model predicted progression to ophthalmopathy with roughly 66% sensitivity and approximately 78% specificity, a median of about 6.7 months before onset. TCR V-J signatures able to tell the groups apart were searched for in a discovery cohort of more than 90 patients, of whom roughly 42 had Graves' ophthalmopathy and 57 had stable Graves' hyperthyroidism. Whether ophthalmopathy could be predicted prospectively was tested in an independent validation cohort made up of 18 to 20 hyperthyroidism patients plus 17 patients who later progressed to ophthalmopathy. For training and testing, the 100 or so patients in the discovery cohort were randomly divided in a 7:3 ratio. Thyroid tissue and blood T-cell repertoires from over 5 Graves' hyperthyroidism patients were also compared in the study. Following sampling, methimazole starting at 30 mg daily was given to hyperthyroidism patients, and high-dose intravenous methylprednisolone was given to ophthalmopathy patients. The libraries were constructed in a second round of multiplex PCR and then size-selected and purified. Paired-end sequencing of the libraries was performed with 100 bp reads on an Illumina HiSeq2000. SOAPnuke was used to process the raw data, throwing out any read that contained adapters or uncalled bases, had a mean Phred below 15, or lacked an exact constant-primer or identifier match. High-quality paired reads were merged using COPE v1.2.5, and each unique nucleotide sequence was defined as a clonotype. MiTCR v1.1 was used to align the clonotypes against IMGT TRBV, TRBD and TRBJ reference segments. The analysis included only V-J combinations with a frequency above 0.0001, which together covered approximately 99% of the repertoires. The TCS score was defined as F50 (clonal expansion) divided by E x V (chaos), with BLOSUM62-based TCRdist calculated between CDR3 peptides within each V-J. Welch's t-statistics and random forest reduced fewer than 600 V-J features to about 13, which were used in a naive Bayes classifier (R e1071). Sample size was not statistically predetermined, and blinding of investigators to group allocation was not performed. The paper describes TCR Vbeta CDR3 sequencing of 120 to 150 peripheral blood samples, made up of 43 ophthalmopathy patients, 70 to 80 hyperthyroidism patients and 17 progressor patients.

The rearranged segments are TRBV28 and TRBJ2-7; 7 nucleotides in the junction match TRBD1. The clonotype comes from a woman between 50 and 59 years old with Graves disease. Donor details come from another sample of the same person, matched by shared clones. The sample in question was peripheral blood mononuclear cells (PBMCs), obtained at new diagnosis, from a patient treated with antithyroid drugs. CDR3 region: CASSLWHRGPYEQYF. The DNA sequence reads TGTGCCAGCAGTTTATGGCACAGGGGACCGTACGAGCAGTACTTC.